The TCR beta chain under discussion was sequenced for a study of shared clonotypes between healthy human individuals. The CDR3 is made up of 13 amino acids. Trimming shortened V by 2 bases and J by 7 bases, and 8 bases separated the two germline ends. Germline V CDR1 and CDR2: MNHNY, SVGAGI (reference sequence). Assay used: immunoSEQ multiplex PCR; TCRdb lists only in-frame clones, some missing. The table shows 850,000 to 1,200,000 clones, with approximately 70% occurring only once. About this clone itself: Other DNA sequences in the sample encode the same CDR3.

V is TRBV6-6 and J is TRBJ2-2; D call uncertain. This sequence originates from a man in his late teens or twenties in good health. Material for sequencing was memory CD4+ T cells sorted from blood. The subset was: CD45RA-negative fraction. The CDR3 region is CASSYPPGGELFF. CDR3 DNA: TGTGCCAGCAGTTACCCCCCGGGCGGGGAGCTGTTTTTT.